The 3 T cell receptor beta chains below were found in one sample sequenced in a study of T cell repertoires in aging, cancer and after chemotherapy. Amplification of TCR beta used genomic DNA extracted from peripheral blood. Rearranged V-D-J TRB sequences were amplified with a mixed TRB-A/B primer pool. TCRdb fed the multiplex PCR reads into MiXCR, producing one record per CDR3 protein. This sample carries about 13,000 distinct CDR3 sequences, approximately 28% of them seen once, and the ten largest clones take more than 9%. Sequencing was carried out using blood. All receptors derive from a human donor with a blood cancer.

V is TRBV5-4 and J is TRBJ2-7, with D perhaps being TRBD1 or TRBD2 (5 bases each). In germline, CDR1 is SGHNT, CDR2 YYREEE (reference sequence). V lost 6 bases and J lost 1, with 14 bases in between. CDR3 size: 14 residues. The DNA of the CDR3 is TGTGCCAGCATCTTCGGGACGGGTTCCTACGAGCAGTACTTC. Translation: CASIFGTGSYEQYF.

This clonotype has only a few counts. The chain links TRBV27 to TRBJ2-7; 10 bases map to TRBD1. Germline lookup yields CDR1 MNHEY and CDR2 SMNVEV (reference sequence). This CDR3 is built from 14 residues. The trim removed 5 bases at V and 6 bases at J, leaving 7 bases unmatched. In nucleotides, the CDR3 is TGTGCCAGCAGTCCCGCCGGGACAGGGGCCGAGCAGTACGTC. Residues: CASSPAGTGAEQYV.

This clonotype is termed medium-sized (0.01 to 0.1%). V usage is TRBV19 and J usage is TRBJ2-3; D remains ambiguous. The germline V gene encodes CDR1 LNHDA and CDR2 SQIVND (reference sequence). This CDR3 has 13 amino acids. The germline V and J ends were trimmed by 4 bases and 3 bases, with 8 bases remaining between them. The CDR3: CASSTHGTDTQYF. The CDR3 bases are TGTGCCAGTAGTACCCACGGGACAGATACGCAGTATTTT.